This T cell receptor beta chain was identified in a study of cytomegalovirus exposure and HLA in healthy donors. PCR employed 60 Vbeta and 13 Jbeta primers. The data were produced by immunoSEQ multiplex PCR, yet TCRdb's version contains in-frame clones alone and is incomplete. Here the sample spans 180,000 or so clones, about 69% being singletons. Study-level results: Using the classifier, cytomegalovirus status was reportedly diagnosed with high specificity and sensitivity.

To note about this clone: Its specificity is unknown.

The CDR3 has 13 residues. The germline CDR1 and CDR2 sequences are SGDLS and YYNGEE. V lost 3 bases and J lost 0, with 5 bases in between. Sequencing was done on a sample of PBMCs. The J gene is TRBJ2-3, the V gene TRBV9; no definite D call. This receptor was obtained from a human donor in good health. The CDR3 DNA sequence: TGTGCCAGCAGCGCCGGGAGCACAGATACGCAGTATTTT. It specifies CASSAGSTDTQYF.